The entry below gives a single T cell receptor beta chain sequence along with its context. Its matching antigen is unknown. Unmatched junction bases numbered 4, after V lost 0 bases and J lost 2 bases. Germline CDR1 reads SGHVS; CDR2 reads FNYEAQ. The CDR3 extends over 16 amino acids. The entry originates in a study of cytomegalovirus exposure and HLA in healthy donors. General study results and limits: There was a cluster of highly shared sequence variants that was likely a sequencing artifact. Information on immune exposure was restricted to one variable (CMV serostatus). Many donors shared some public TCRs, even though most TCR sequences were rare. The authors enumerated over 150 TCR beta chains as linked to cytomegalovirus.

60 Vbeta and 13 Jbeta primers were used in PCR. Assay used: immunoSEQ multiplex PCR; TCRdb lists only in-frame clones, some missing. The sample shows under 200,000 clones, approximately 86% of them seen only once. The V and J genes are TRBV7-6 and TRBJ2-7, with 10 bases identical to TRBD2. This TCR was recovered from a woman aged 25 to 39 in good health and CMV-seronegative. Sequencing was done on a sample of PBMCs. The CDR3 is CASSLARTSGTYEQYF. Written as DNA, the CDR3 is TGTGCCAGCAGCTTAGCAAGGACTAGCGGAACCTACGAGCAGTACTTC.